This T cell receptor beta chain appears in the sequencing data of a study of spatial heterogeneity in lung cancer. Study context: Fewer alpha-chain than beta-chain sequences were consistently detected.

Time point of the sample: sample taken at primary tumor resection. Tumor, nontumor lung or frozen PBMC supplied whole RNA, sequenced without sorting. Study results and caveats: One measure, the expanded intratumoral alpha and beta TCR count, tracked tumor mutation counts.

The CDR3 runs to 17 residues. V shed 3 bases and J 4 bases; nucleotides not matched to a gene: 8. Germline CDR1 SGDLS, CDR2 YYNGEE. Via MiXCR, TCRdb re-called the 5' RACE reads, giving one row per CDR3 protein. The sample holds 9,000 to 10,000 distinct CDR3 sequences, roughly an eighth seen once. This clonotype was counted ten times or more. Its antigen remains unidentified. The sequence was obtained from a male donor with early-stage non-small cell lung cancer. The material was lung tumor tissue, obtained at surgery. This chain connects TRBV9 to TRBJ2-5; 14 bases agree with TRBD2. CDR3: CASSAGGLAGVGETQYF. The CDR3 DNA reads TGTGCCAGCAGCGCAGGGGGACTAGCGGGAGTAGGAGAGACCCAGTACTTC.